A selection of T cell receptor beta chains follows, all from one sample in a study of blood T cell repertoires in COVID-19. Assay: immunoSEQ multiplex PCR; the TCRdb copy retains only in-frame clones and omits some. This sample has about 180,000 clones, with under 90% found just once. Specimen: peripheral blood. All receptors derive from a human donor in a cohort sampled during active COVID-19. The CDR3 runs from the conserved cysteine through the conserved F or W. The D gene is left open where the match is weak. Rows may omit the clone size; those that give it use once, few, many or a size class.

V: TRBV2; size: .; J: TRBJ2-2; D: .; CDR3: CASSPLVNTGELFF; DNA: TGTGCCAGCAGCCCCTTAGTTAACACCGGGGAGCTGTTTTTT
V: TRBV2; size: .; J: TRBJ1-1; D: TRBD1; CDR3: CASRGTEKVEAFF; DNA: TGTGCCAGCAGAGGGACAGAGAAGGTTGAAGCTTTCTTT
V: TRBV2; size: .; J: TRBJ1-5; D: .; CDR3: CASSEEGNSNQPQHF; DNA: TGTGCCAGCAGTGAAGAGGGGAATAGCAATCAGCCCCAGCATTTT
V: TRBV29-1; size: .; J: TRBJ2-1; D: TRBD1; CDR3: CSVRAAGGSYNEQFF; DNA: TGCAGCGTTCGCGCGGCAGGGGGCTCATACAATGAGCAGTTCTTC
V: TRBV3-1/TRBV3-2; size: .; J: TRBJ2-4; D: .; CDR3: CASSQDSNIQYF; DNA: TGTGCCAGCAGCCAAGATTCGAACATTCAGTACTTC
V: TRBV3-1/TRBV3-2; size: .; J: TRBJ2-7; D: .; CDR3: CASSQDNGRRPTYEQYF; DNA: TGTGCCAGCAGCCAAGATAATGGTCGGAGACCAACCTACGAGCAGTACTTC
V: TRBV19; size: .; J: TRBJ1-5; D: TRBD1; CDR3: CASSIGQGIRNQPQHF; DNA: TGTGCCAGTAGTATAGGACAGGGGATACGAAATCAGCCCCAGCATTTT
V: TRBV2; size: .; J: TRBJ2-7; D: TRBD1; CDR3: CASSSGQGYEQYF; DNA: TGTGCCAGCAGTTCGGGACAGGGTTACGAGCAGTACTTC
V: TRBV9; size: once; J: TRBJ1-4; D: .; CDR3: CASSGSGGPEKLFF; DNA: TGTGCCAGCAGCGGCAGCGGGGGGCCCGAAAAACTGTTTTTT
V: TRBV5-1; size: .; J: TRBJ1-1; D: .; CDR3: CASSLELNTEAFF; DNA: TGCGCCAGCAGCTTGGAGCTTAACACTGAAGCTTTCTTT
V: TRBV2; size: .; J: TRBJ2-5; D: .; CDR3: CASSPGRGITETQYF; DNA: TGTGCCAGCAGCCCCGGGCGGGGTATTACCGAGACCCAGTACTTC
V: TRBV7-3; size: .; J: TRBJ2-1; D: TRBD2; CDR3: CASSRTLAGGYNEQFF; DNA: TGTGCCAGCAGCCGTACTCTAGCGGGGGGGTACAATGAGCAGTTCTTC
V: TRBV28; size: .; J: TRBJ1-3; D: TRBD1; CDR3: CASNPIDQGVPGNTIYF; DNA: TGTGCCAGCAACCCGATCGACCAGGGGGTCCCTGGAAACACCATATATTTT
V: TRBV6-6; size: few; J: TRBJ2-7; D: .; CDR3: CASSYPPSSYEQYF; DNA: TGTGCCAGCAGTTACCCCCCGAGCTCCTACGAGCAGTACTTC
V: TRBV6-1; size: .; J: TRBJ1-4; D: .; CDR3: CASSDTGLDEKLFF; DNA: TGTGCCAGCAGTGACACAGGGTTGGACGAAAAACTGTTTTTT
V: TRBV5-8; size: .; J: TRBJ1-2; D: TRBD1; CDR3: CASSSYRGRPRYTF; DNA: TGTGCCAGCAGCTCCTACAGGGGCCGCCCGCGCTACACCTTC
V: TRBV28; size: .; J: TRBJ2-7; D: TRBD2; CDR3: CASSSLAGYEQYF; DNA: TGTGCCAGCAGTTCCCTAGCGGGCTACGAGCAGTACTTC
V: TRBV29-1; size: .; J: TRBJ1-2; D: .; CDR3: CSVLGTTYGYTF; DNA: TGCAGCGTTTTAGGGACTACATATGGCTACACCTTC
V: TRBV12-3/TRBV12-4; size: .; J: TRBJ1-4; D: .; CDR3: CASRGGTNEKLFF; DNA: TGTGCCAGCAGGGGGGGGACTAATGAAAAACTGTTTTTT
V: TRBV10-1; size: few; J: TRBJ2-7; D: .; CDR3: CASSDQGTHEQYF; DNA: TGCGCCAGCAGTGATCAGGGGACCCACGAGCAGTACTTC
V: TRBV7-9; size: .; J: TRBJ1-6; D: TRBD1; CDR3: CASSPGQGAFSPLHF; DNA: TGTGCCAGCAGCCCTGGACAGGGGGCGTTTTCACCCCTCCACTTT
V: TRBV30; size: .; J: TRBJ1-6; D: TRBD1; CDR3: CAWSATTGGDSPLHF; DNA: TGTGCCTGGAGTGCAACAACAGGGGGCGATTCACCCCTCCACTTT
V: TRBV2; size: .; J: TRBJ2-1; D: TRBD2; CDR3: CASSHGTIYNEQFF; DNA: TGTGCCAGCAGCCACGGGACTATCTACAATGAGCAGTTCTTC
V: TRBV6-5; size: .; J: TRBJ2-2; D: .; CDR3: CASSPRGNTGELFF; DNA: TGTGCCAGCAGTCCCCGGGGAAACACCGGGGAGCTGTTTTTT
V: TRBV2; size: once; J: TRBJ1-4; D: TRBD1; CDR3: CASRLDRGRANNEKLFF; DNA: TGTGCCAGCAGACTGGACAGGGGGCGAGCTAATAATGAAAAACTGTTTTTT
V: TRBV13; size: .; J: TRBJ2-1; D: .; CDR3: CASSLGVKRMEQFF; DNA: TGTGCCAGCAGCTTAGGTGTGAAGAGGATGGAGCAGTTCTTC
V: TRBV7-9; size: .; J: TRBJ1-1; D: .; CDR3: CASSRSTAMNTEAFF; DNA: TGTGCCAGCAGCCGGTCGACAGCTATGAACACTGAAGCTTTCTTT
V: TRBV3-1/TRBV3-2; size: .; J: TRBJ1-3; D: TRBD1; CDR3: CASSRNFGQDSGNTIYF; DNA: TGTGCCAGCAGCCGGAATTTCGGACAGGACTCTGGAAACACCATATATTTT
V: TRBV2; size: few; J: TRBJ2-7; D: TRBD1; CDR3: CASSDDRGYEQYF; DNA: TGTGCCAGCAGTGACGACAGGGGTTACGAGCAGTACTTC
V: TRBV5-6; size: .; J: TRBJ1-1; D: .; CDR3: CASSFPGGTEAFF; DNA: TGTGCCAGCAGCTTCCCAGGAGGCACTGAAGCTTTCTTT
V: TRBV10-1; size: .; J: TRBJ1-4; D: .; CDR3: CASSEFRGSEKLFF; DNA: TGCGCCAGCAGTGAGTTTCGGGGGTCTGAAAAACTGTTTTTT
V: TRBV18; size: once; J: TRBJ2-7; D: TRBD2; CDR3: CASSPLRQGGTSGGSEQYF; DNA: TGTGCCAGCTCACCACTGAGACAGGGTGGGACTAGCGGGGGATCCGAGCAGTACTTC
V: TRBV9; size: .; J: TRBJ1-2; D: TRBD1; CDR3: CASSTTGGIYGYTF; DNA: TGTGCCAGCAGCACGACAGGGGGTATCTATGGCTACACCTTC
V: TRBV29-1; size: .; J: TRBJ1-2; D: TRBD1; CDR3: CSVGRQGGYGYTF; DNA: TGCAGCGTGGGAAGACAGGGTGGCTATGGCTACACCTTC
V: TRBV11-2; size: .; J: TRBJ2-1; D: TRBD2; CDR3: CASSLNRLAGGNEQFF; DNA: TGTGCCAGCAGTCTTAACAGACTAGCGGGGGGGAATGAGCAGTTCTTC
V: TRBV2; size: once; J: TRBJ1-2; D: .; CDR3: CASRTPHRDQNYGYTF; DNA: TGTGCCAGCAGGACCCCCCACAGGGACCAGAACTATGGCTACACCTTC
V: TRBV7-9; size: few; J: TRBJ2-7; D: TRBD1; CDR3: CASSFGVRDRGHEQYF; DNA: TGTGCCAGCAGTTTTGGCGTTCGGGACAGGGGGCACGAGCAGTACTTC
V: TRBV9; size: .; J: TRBJ2-1; D: TRBD2; CDR3: CASSTHASGTYNEQFF; DNA: TGTGCCAGCAGCACTCACGCTAGCGGGACCTACAATGAGCAGTTCTTC
V: TRBV18; size: few; J: TRBJ1-1; D: .; CDR3: CASSPSSPLQGSYTEAFF; DNA: TGTGCCAGCTCACCGTCCTCACCGCTTCAGGGATCTTACACTGAAGCTTTCTTT
V: TRBV5-1; size: .; J: TRBJ2-1; D: TRBD2; CDR3: CASSLLGGTSGGPYNEQFF; DNA: TGCGCCAGCAGCCTACTTGGGGGGACTAGCGGGGGCCCTTACAATGAGCAGTTCTTC
V: TRBV6-2/TRBV6-3; size: .; J: TRBJ1-4; D: .; CDR3: CASSYTGPNEKLFF; DNA: TGTGCCAGCAGTTACACAGGGCCCAATGAAAAACTGTTTTTT
V: TRBV2; size: few; J: TRBJ2-7; D: .; CDR3: CASSEVRGTSYEQYF; DNA: TGTGCCAGCAGTGAGGTCCGGGGGACCTCCTACGAGCAGTACTTC
V: TRBV7-9; size: .; J: TRBJ2-5; D: TRBD2; CDR3: CASSRTSGEQETQYF; DNA: TGTGCCAGCAGCCGGACTAGCGGGGAACAAGAGACCCAGTACTTC
V: TRBV4-1; size: once; J: TRBJ2-5; D: TRBD2; CDR3: CASSQGTSGGETQYF; DNA: TGCGCCAGCAGCCAAGGGACTAGCGGGGGGGAGACCCAGTACTTC
V: TRBV7-2; size: .; J: TRBJ2-7; D: TRBD2; CDR3: CASSSPRGGVIYEQYF; DNA: TGTGCCAGCAGCTCTCCTCGCGGGGGGGTCATCTACGAGCAGTACTTC
V: TRBV5-1; size: .; J: TRBJ2-7; D: TRBD1; CDR3: CASSADRRAYEQYF; DNA: TGCGCCAGCAGCGCGGACAGGCGAGCCTACGAGCAGTACTTC
V: TRBV10-2; size: .; J: TRBJ1-6; D: TRBD1; CDR3: CASSESKGRGDSPLHF; DNA: TGCGCCAGCAGTGAGTCGAAGGGCAGGGGGGATTCACCCCTCCACTTT
V: TRBV3-1/TRBV3-2; size: .; J: TRBJ2-7; D: TRBD2; CDR3: CASSQRPDGLATYEQYF; DNA: TGTGCCAGCAGCCAACGACCGGACGGACTAGCGACCTACGAGCAGTACTTC
V: TRBV3-1/TRBV3-2; size: .; J: TRBJ1-3; D: .; CDR3: CASSQETGSPGNTIYF; DNA: TGTGCCAGCAGCCAAGAGACGGGTTCCCCTGGAAACACCATATATTTT
V: TRBV3-1/TRBV3-2; size: few; J: TRBJ2-1; D: .; CDR3: CASSQDRGNEQFF; DNA: TGTGCCAGCAGCCAAGATCGCGGTAATGAGCAGTTCTTC
V: TRBV13; size: .; J: TRBJ2-7; D: .; CDR3: CASSLQWAPSIDEQYF; DNA: TGTGCCAGCAGCTTACAGTGGGCACCTTCTATCGACGAGCAGTACTTC
V: TRBV4-1; size: .; J: TRBJ2-2; D: TRBD1; CDR3: CASSQGQGAAFSVTGELFF; DNA: TGCGCCAGCAGCCAAGGACAGGGGGCGGCGTTTAGTGTTACCGGGGAGCTGTTTTTT
V: TRBV7-9; size: once; J: TRBJ1-6; D: .; CDR3: CASSLSSQGNSPLHF; DNA: TGTGCCAGCAGCTTATCATCCCAGGGAAATTCACCCCTCCACTTT
V: TRBV9; size: .; J: TRBJ2-5; D: TRBD1; CDR3: CASSFGTGEETQYF; DNA: TGTGCCAGCAGCTTCGGGACAGGAGAAGAGACCCAGTACTTC
V: TRBV6-5; size: .; J: TRBJ2-7; D: TRBD1; CDR3: CASSLLQGAGEQYF; DNA: TGTGCCAGCAGTTTACTACAGGGGGCAGGCGAGCAGTACTTC